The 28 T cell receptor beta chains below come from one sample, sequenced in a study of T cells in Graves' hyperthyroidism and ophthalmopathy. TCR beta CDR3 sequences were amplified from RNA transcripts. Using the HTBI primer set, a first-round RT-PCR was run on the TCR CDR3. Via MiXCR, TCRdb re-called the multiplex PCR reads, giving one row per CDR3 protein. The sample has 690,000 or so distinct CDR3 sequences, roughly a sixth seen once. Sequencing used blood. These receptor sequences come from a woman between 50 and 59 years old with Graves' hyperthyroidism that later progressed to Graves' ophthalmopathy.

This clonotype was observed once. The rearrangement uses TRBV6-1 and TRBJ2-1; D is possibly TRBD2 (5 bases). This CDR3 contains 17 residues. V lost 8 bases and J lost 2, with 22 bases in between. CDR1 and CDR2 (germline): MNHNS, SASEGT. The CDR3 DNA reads TGTGCCAGCGGAGGAGCCGGAGGTCTTAGCGCCTACAATGAGCAGTTCTTC. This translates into CASGGAGGLSAYNEQFF.

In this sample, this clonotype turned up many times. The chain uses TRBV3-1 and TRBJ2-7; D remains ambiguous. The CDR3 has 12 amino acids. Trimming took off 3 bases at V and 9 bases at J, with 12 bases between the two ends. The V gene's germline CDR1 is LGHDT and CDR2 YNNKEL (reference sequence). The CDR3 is CASSQIRSLQYF. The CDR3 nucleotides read TGTGCCAGCAGCCAGATCAGGTCGTTGCAGTACTTC.

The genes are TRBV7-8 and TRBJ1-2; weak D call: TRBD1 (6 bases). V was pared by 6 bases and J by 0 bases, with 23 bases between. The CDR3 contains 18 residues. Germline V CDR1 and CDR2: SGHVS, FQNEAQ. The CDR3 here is CASSPGGGGQHTNYGYTF. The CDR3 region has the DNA TGTGCCAGCAGTCCCGGGGGAGGGGGACAACATACTAACTATGGCTACACCTTC.

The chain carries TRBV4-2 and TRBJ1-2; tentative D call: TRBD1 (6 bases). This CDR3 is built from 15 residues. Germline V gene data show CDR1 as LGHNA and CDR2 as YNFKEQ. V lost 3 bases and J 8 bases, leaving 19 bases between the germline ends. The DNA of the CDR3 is TGTGCCAGCAGCCATGACAGGCCGCGGGTGGACGGCTACACCTTC. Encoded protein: CASSHDRPRVDGYTF.

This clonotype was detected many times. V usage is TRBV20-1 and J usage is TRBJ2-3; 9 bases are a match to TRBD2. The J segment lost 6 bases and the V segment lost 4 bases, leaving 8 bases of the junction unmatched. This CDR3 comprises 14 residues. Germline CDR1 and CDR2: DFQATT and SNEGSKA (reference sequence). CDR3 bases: TGCAGTGCTACGCGGGGGGGCTCTGGGGATACGCAGTATTTT. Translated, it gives CSATRGGSGDTQYF.

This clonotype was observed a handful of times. The CDR3 sequence: CARRTGFGLYEQYF. For the CDR3, the DNA is TGTGCCAGAAGAACAGGGTTCGGGCTCTACGAGCAGTACTTC. The chain recombines TRBV19 with TRBJ2-7; D is possibly TRBD1 (6 bases). V gave up 9 bases and J gave up 3 bases, with 18 bases separating them. CDR1 and CDR2 (germline): LNHDA, SQIVND (reference sequence). The CDR3 has 14 amino acids.

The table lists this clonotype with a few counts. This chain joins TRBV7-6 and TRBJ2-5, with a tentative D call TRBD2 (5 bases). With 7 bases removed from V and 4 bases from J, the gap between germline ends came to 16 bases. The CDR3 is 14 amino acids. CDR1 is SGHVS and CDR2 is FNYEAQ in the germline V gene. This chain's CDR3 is CASTILVEGETQYF. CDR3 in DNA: TGTGCCAGCACCATACTAGTAGAGGGAGAGACCCAGTACTTC.

The CDR3 region is CASSLGGYRREQYF. CDR3 bases: TGTGCCAGCAGCTTAGGGGGCTACCGCAGGGAGCAGTACTTC. The chain joins TRBV13 to TRBJ2-7; no definite D call. The CDR3 is 14 amino acids. From germline, CDR1 is PRHDT and CDR2 FYEKMQ (reference sequence). Trimming took off 0 bases at V and 7 bases at J, with 13 bases between the two ends.

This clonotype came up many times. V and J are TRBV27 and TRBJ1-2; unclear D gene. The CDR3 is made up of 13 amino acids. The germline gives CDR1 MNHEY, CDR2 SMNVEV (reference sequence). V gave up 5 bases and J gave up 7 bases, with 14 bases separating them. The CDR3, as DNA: TGTGCCAGCAGTCGACGGGAGATCGGTGGCTACACCTTC. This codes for CASSRREIGGYTF.

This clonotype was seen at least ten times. CDR3 sequence: CASSTLTGGVGYGYTF. The CDR3 DNA reads as TGTGCCAGCAGCACTCTTACAGGGGGCGTCGGCTATGGCTACACCTTC. The genes are TRBV7-9 and TRBJ1-2; 9 bases are shared with TRBD1. Germline CDR1 reads SEHNR; CDR2 reads FQNEAQ (reference sequence). Germline trimming cut 5 bases from V and 4 bases from J; bases unmatched to any gene: 11. The CDR3 covers 16 residues.

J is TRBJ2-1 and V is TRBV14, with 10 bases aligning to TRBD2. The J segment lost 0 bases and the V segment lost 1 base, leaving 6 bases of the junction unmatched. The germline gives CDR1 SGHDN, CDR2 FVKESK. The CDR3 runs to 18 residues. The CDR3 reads CASSQGISGGTSYNEQFF. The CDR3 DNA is TGTGCCAGCAGCCAAGGTATTAGCGGGGGGACCTCCTACAATGAGCAGTTCTTC.

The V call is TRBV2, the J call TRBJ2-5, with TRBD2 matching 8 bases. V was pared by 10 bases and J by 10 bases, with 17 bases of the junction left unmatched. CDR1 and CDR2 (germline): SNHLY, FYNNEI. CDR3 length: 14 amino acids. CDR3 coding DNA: TGTGCCATTACTGGGACTAGGGGTCCGTGGGACCAGTACTTC. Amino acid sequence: CAITGTRGPWDQYF.

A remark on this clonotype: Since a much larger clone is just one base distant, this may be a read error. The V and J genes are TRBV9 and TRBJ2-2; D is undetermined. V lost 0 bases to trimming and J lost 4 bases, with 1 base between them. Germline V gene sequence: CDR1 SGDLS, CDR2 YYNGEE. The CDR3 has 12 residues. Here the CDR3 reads CASSVVTGELFF. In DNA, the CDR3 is TGTGCCAGCAGCGTAGTCACCGGGGAGCTGTTTTTT.

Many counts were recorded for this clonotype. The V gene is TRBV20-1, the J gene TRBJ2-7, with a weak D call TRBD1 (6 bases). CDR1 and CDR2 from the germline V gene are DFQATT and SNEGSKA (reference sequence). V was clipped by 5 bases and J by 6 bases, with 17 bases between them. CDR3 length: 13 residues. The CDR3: CSAPWTARGEQYF. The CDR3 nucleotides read TGCAGTGCTCCATGGACAGCGAGGGGCGAGCAGTACTTC.

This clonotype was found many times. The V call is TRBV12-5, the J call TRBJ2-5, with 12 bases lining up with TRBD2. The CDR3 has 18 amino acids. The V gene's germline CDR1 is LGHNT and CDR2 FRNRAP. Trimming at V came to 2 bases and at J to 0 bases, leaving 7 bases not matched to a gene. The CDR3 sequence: CASGLRKASGGDQETQYF. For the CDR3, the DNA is TGTGCTAGTGGTTTGAGAAAAGCTAGCGGGGGGGACCAAGAGACCCAGTACTTC.

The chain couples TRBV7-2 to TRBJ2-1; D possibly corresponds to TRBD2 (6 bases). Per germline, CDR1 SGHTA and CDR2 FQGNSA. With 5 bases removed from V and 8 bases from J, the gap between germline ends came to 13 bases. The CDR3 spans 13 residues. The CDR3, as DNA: TGTGCCAGCAGCCCCCTGGGGGGAGATGAGCAGTTCTTC. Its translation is CASSPLGGDEQFF.

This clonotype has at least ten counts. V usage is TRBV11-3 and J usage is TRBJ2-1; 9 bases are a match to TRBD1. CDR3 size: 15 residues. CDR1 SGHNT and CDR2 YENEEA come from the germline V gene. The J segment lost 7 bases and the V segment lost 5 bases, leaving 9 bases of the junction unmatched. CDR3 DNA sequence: TGTGCCAGCAGCGTACCGGGACAGGGTCAGAATGAGCAGTTCTTC. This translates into CASSVPGQGQNEQFF.

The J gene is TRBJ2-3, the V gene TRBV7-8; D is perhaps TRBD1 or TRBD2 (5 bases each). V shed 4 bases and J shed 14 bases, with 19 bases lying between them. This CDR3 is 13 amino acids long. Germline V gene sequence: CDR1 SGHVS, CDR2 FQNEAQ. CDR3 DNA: TGTGCCAGCAGCTCGTCGGGGCTTCTCCCGTGGTATTTT. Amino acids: CASSSSGLLPWYF.

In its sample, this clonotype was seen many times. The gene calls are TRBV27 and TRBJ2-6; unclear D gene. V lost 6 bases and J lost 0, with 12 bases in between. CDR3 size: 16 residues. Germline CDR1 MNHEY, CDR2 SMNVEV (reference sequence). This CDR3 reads CASSQPFGSGANVLTF. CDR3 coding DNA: TGTGCCAGCAGCCAACCTTTTGGCTCTGGGGCCAACGTCCTGACTTTC.

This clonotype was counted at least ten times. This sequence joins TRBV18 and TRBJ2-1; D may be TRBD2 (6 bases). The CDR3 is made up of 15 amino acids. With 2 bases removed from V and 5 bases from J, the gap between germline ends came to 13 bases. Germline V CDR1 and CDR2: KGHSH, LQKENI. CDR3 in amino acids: CASSPIREKNNEQFF. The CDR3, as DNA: TGTGCCAGCTCACCAATTCGGGAGAAGAACAATGAGCAGTTCTTC. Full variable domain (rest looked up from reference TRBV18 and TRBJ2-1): NAGVMQNPRHLVRRRGQEARLRCSPMKGHSHVYWYRQLPEEGLKFMVYLQKENIIDESGMPKERFSAEFPKEGPSILRIQQVVRGDSAAYFCASSPIREKNNEQFFGPGTRLTVL.

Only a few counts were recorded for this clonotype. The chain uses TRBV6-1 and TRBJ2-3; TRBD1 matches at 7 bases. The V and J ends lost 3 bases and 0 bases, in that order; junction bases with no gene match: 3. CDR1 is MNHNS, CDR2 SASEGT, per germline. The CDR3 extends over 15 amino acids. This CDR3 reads CASSDGDRSTDTQYF. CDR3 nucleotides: TGTGCCAGCAGTGATGGGGACAGAAGCACAGATACGCAGTATTTT.

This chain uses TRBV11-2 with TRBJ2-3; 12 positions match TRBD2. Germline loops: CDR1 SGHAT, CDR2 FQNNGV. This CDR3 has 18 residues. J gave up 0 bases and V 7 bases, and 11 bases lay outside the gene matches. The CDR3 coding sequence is TGTGCCAGCAACCGTAAGACTAGCGGGGGATATAGCACAGATACGCAGTATTTT. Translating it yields CASNRKTSGGYSTDTQYF.

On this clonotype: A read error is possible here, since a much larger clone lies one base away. The CDR3 DNA follows: TGTGCCAGCAGTTACTCGATCACGGCCTCTGGGGCCAACGCCCTGACTTTC. Protein: CASSYSITASGANALTF. The chain is built from TRBV6-6 and TRBJ2-6, with D possibly matching TRBD1 (5 bases). The CDR3 has 17 amino acids. The V gene's germline CDR1 is MNHNY and CDR2 SVGAGI (reference sequence).

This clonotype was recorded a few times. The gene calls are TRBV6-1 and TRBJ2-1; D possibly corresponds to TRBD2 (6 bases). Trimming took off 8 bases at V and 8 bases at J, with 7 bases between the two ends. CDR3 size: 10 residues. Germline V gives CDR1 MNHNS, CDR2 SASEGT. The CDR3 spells CASRGDEQFF. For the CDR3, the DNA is TGTGCCAGCCGCGGGGATGAGCAGTTCTTC.

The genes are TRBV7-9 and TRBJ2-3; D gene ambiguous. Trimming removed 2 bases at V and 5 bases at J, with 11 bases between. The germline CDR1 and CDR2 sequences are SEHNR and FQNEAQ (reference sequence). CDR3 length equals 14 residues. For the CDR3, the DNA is TGTGCCAGCAGCTTAAGGCAGATGGGAGATACGCAGTATTTT. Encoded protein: CASSLRQMGDTQYF. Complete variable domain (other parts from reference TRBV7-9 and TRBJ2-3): DTGVSQNPRHKITKRGQNVTFRCDPISEHNRLYWYRQTLGQGPEFLTYFQNEAQLEKSRLLSDRFSAERPKGSFSTLEIQRTEQGDSAMYLCASSLRQMGDTQYFGPGTRLTVL.

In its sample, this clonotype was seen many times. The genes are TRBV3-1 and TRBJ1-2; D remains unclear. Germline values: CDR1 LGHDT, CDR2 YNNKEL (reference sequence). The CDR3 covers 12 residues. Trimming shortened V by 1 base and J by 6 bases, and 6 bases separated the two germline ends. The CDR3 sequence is CASSQVEDGYTF. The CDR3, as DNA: TGTGCCAGCAGCCAAGTGGAGGATGGCTACACCTTC.

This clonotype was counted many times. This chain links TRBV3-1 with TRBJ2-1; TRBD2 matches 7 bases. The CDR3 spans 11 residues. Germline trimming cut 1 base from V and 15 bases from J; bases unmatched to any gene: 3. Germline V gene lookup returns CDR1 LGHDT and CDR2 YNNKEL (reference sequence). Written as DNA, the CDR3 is TGTGCCAGCAGCCAAGCGACTAGCCGGTTCTTC. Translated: CASSQATSRFF.

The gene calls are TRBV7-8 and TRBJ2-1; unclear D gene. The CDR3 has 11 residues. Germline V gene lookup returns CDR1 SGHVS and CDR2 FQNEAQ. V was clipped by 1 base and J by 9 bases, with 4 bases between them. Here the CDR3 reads CASSLVVEQFF. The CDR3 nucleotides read TGTGCCAGCAGCTTAGTTGTTGAGCAGTTCTTC.